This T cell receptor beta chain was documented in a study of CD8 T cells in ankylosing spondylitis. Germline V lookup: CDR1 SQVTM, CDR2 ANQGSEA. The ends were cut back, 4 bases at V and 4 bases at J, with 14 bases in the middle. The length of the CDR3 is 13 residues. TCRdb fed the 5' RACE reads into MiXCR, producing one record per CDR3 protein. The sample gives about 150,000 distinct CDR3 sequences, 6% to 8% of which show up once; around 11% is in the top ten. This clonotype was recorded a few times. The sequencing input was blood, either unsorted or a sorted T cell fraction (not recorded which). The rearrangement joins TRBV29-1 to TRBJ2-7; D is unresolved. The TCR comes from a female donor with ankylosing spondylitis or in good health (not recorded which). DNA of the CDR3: TGCAGCGTTGTTGTGGGGATTCAGTACGAGCAGTACTTC. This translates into CSVVVGIQYEQYF.